This T cell receptor beta chain was observed in a study of cytomegalovirus exposure and HLA in healthy donors. Study results and caveats: A list of about 180 TCR beta chains associated with cytomegalovirus was given.

Of note for this clone: Its target is unknown.

Primers included in the PCR were 60 Vbeta and 13 Jbeta primers. Original handling: In a later analysis, some 10 million of 75 million to 85 million unique beta chains occurred in at least two donors. Sequencing was performed with immunoSEQ multiplex PCR; in TCRdb, only in-frame clones are kept and a portion is missing. V and J calls and clone size are as listed in that table; D and trimming were resolved from the DNA. Of almost 200,000 clones in the sample, 65% to 90% were seen once. Per germline, CDR1 SGHAT and CDR2 FQNNGV. The CDR3 consists of 14 residues. V lost 5 bases, J lost 0 bases, and 10 bases lay in between.

The chain combines TRBV11-2 with TRBJ1-2; D might be TRBD1 (5 bases). The TCR sequence derives from a woman in her 50s in good health and CMV-seronegative. Sequencing was done on a sample of PBMCs. CDR3 coding DNA: TGTGCCAGCAGCCGGAGGGGAGCTAACTATGGCTACACCTTC. Its protein is CASSRRGANYGYTF.